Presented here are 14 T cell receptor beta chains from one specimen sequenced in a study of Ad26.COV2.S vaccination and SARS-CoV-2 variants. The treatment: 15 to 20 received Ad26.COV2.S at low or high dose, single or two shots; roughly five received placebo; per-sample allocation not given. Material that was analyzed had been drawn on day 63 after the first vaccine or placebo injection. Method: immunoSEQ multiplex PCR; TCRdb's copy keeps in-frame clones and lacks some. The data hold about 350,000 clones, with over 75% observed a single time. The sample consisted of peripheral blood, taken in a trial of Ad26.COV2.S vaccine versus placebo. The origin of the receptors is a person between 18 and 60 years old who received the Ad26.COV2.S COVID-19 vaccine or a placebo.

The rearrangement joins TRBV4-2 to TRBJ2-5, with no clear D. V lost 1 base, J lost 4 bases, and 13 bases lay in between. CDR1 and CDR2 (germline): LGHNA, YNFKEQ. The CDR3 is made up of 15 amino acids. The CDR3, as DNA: TGTGCCAGCAGCCAAGTAAAGGTTAGCACAGAGACCCAGTACTTC. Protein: CASSQVKVSTETQYF.

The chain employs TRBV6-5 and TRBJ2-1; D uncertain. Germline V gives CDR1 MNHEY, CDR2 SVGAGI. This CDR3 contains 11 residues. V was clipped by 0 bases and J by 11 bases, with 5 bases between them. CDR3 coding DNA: TGTGCCAGCAGTTACTCGGGCAAGCAGTTCTTC. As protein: CASSYSGKQFF.

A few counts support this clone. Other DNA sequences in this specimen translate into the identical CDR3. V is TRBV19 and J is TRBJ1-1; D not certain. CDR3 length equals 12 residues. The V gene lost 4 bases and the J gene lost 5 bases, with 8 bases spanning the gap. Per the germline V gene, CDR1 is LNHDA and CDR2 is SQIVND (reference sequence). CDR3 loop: CASSTRRTEAFF. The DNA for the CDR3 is TGTGCCAGTAGTACCAGACGGACTGAAGCTTTCTTT.

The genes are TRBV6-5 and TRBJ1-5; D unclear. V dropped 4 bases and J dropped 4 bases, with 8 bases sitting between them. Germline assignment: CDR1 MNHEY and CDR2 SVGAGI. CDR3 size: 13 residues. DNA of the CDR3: TGTGCCAGCAGTTCCATAGTGAATCAGCCCCAGCATTTT. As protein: CASSSIVNQPQHF.

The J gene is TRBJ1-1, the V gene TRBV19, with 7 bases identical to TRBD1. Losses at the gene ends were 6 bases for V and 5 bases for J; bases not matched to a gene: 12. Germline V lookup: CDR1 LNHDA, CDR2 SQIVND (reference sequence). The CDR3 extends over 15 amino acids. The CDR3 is CASSPPTGRATEAFF. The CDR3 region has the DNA TGTGCCAGTAGCCCCCCGACAGGGAGGGCGACTGAAGCTTTCTTT.

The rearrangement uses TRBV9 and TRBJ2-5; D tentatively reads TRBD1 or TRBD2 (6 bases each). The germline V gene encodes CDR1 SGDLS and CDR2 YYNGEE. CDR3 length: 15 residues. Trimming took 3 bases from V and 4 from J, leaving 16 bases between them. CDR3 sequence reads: CASSGSPKGGETQYF. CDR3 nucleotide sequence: TGTGCCAGCAGCGGGAGTCCTAAGGGGGGAGAGACCCAGTACTTC.

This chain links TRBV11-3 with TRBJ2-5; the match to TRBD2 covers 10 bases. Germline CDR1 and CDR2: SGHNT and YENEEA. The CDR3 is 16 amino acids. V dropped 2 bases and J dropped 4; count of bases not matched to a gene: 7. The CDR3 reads CASSLSSGGGIETQYF. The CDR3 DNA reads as TGTGCCAGCAGCTTATCTAGCGGGGGTGGCATAGAGACCCAGTACTTC.

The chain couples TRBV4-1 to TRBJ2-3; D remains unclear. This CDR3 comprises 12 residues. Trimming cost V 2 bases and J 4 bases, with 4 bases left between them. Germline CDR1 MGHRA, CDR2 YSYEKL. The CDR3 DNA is TGCGCCAGCAGCCAAAGTCCAGATACGCAGTATTTT. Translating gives CASSQSPDTQYF.

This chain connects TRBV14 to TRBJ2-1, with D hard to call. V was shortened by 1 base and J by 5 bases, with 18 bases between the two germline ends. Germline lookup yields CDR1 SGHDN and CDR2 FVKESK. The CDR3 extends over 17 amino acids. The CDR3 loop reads CASSQGDPLVTDNEQFF. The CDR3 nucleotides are TGTGCCAGCAGCCAAGGAGACCCTCTAGTGACTGACAATGAGCAGTTCTTC.

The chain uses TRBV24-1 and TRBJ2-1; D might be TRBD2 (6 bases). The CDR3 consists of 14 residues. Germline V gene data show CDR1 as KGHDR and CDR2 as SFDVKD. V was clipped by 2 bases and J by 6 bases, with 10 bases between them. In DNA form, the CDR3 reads TGTGCCACCAGTGATTCGGGAGAATTCAATGAGCAGTTCTTC. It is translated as CATSDSGEFNEQFF.

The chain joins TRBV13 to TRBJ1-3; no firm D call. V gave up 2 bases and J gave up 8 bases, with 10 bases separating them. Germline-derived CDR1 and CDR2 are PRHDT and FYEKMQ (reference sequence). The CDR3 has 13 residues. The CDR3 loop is CASSLFVGDTIYF. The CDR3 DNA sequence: TGTGCCAGCAGCTTATTCGTCGGGGACACCATATATTTT.

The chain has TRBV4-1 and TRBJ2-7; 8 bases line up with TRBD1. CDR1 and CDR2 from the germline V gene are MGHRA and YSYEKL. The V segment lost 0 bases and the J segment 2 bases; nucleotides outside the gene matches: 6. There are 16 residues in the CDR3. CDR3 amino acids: CASSQEPGQGAYEQYF. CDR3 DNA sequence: TGCGCCAGCAGCCAAGAACCCGGACAGGGCGCCTACGAGCAGTACTTC.

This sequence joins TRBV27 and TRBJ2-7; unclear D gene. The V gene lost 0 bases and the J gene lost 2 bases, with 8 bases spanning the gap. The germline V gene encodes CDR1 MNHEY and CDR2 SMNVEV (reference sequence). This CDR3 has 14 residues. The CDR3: CASSLSSSPYEQYF. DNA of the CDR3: TGTGCCAGCAGTTTATCGTCTAGTCCCTACGAGCAGTACTTC.

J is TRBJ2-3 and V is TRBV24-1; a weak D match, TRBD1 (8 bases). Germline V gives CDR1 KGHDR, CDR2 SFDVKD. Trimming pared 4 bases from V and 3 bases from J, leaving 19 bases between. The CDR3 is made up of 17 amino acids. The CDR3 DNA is TGTGCCACCAGTGACTCCCTCGGACAGGGAGGGACAGATACGCAGTATTTT. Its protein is CATSDSLGQGGTDTQYF.